What follows is one TCR beta chain and its context. Authors' methods: Amplification with reference gene primers provided the estimates of nucleated cell counts. Only in-frame clones appear in the TCRdb table, and some are missing; sequencing was by immunoSEQ multiplex PCR. The DNA gave D and trimming, while V, J and clone size come from that table. This sample has about 100,000 clones, with 88% found just once. These data come from a study of blood T cell repertoires in COVID-19. Trimming left V 3 bases short and J 0 bases short, with 11 bases between. Per the germline V gene, CDR1 is MDHEN and CDR2 is SYDVKM. The CDR3 totals 15 residues.

This TCR derives from a man aged 45-65 years with active or convalescent COVID-19. The chain employs TRBV28 and TRBJ1-2; D is perhaps TRBD1 (6 bases). The material sequenced was peripheral blood. The CDR3 DNA is TGTGCCAGCAGTTTCCTACAGGGTTCTAACTATGGCTACACCTTC. Protein sequence: CASSFLQGSNYGYTF.